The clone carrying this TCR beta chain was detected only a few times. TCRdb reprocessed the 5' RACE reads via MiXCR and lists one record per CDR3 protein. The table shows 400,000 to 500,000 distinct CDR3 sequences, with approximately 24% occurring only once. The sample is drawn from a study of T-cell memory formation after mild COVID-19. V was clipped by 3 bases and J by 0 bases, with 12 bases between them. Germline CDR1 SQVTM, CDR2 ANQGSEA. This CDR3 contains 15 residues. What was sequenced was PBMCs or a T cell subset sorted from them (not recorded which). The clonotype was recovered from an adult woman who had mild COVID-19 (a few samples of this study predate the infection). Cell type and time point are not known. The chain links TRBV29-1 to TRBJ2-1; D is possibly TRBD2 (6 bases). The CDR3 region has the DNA TGCAGCGTTGACGCCCCCGGGGGCTCCTACAATGAGCAGTTCTTC. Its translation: CSVDAPGGSYNEQFF.